These 8 T cell receptor beta chains were all obtained from the same sample, sequenced in a study of T cells in Graves' hyperthyroidism and ophthalmopathy. Amplification targeted TCR beta CDR3 regions from RNA transcripts. The HTBI primer set was used in a first-round RT-PCR of the TCR CDR3. A single record per CDR3 protein comes from TCRdb applying MiXCR to the multiplex PCR reads. The sample yields roughly 580,000 distinct CDR3 sequences, about 43% seen once. Sequencing was carried out using peripheral blood or thyroid tissue (not recorded which). The receptor set was obtained from a woman aged 18-29 years with Graves' hyperthyroidism.

This clonotype was detected only once. A much larger clone differs from this one at a single base, so this may be a read error. This chain's CDR3 is CASSLGGTQTQYF. DNA for the CDR3: TGTGCCAGCAGCTTAGGAGGCACCCAGACCCAGTACTTC. J is TRBJ2-5 and V is TRBV7-6, with no clear D. V lost 1 base and J lost 6, with 9 bases in between. Germline V lookup: CDR1 SGHVS, CDR2 FNYEAQ. The CDR3 loop spans 13 amino acids.

For this clonotype: A much larger clone is a single base away; this may be a read error. This rearrangement joins TRBV7-9 to TRBJ2-7; D assignment may be TRBD1 or TRBD2 (5 bases each). Germline V lookup: CDR1 SEHNR, CDR2 FQNEAQ (reference sequence). This CDR3 region has 12 residues. The CDR3 is CASGVSPGPQYF. As DNA, the CDR3 is TGCGCCAGCGGCGTATCCCCGGGACCGCAGTACTTC.

This clonotype has a count of ten or more. This chain connects TRBV7-2 to TRBJ1-4; possibly TRBD1 for D (5 bases). Looked up from germline, CDR1 is SGHTA and CDR2 is FQGNSA. With 7 bases removed from V and 8 bases from J, the gap between germline ends came to 14 bases. This CDR3 region has 13 residues. The CDR3 here is CASTGGREEKLFF. Here the CDR3 DNA reads TGTGCCAGCACCGGGGGGAGGGAGGAAAAACTGTTTTTT. Supplemented by reference TRBV7-2 and TRBJ1-4, the full variable domain reads GAGVSQSPSNKVTEKGKDVELRCDPISGHTALYWYRQSLGQGLEFLIYFQGNSAPDKSGLPSDRFSAERTGGSVSTLTIQRTQQEDSAVYLCASTGGREEKLFFGSGTQLSVL.

The rearrangement uses TRBV7-3 and TRBJ1-1, with 10 bases identical to TRBD1. V shed 8 bases and J 1 base; nucleotides not matched to a gene: 10. The CDR3 contains 16 residues. From germline, CDR1 is SGHTA and CDR2 FQGTGA. CDR3 in DNA: TGTGCCAGCGGATGGGACAGGGGAAAGGCGAACACTGAAGCTTTCTTT. It is translated as CASGWDRGKANTEAFF. The full variable domain, with the rest looked up from reference TRBV7-3 and TRBJ1-1, is GAGVSQTPSNKVTEKGKYVELRCDPISGHTALYWYRQSLGQGPEFLIYFQGTGAADDSGLPNDRFFAVRPEGSVSTLKIQRTERGDSAVYLCASGWDRGKANTEAFFGQGTRLTVV.

This clonotype was detected ten times or more. The chain links TRBV2 to TRBJ2-7; possible D gene TRBD2, 5 bases. V shed 0 bases and J shed 4 bases, with 7 bases lying between them. Germline loops: CDR1 SNHLY, CDR2 FYNNEI. The CDR3 has 13 residues. The CDR3 here is CASSEARGYEQYF. The CDR3 region has the DNA TGTGCCAGCAGTGAAGCTAGAGGGTACGAGCAGTACTTC.

The chain employs TRBV15 and TRBJ2-2; no clear D. In germline, CDR1 is LNHNV, CDR2 YYDKDF (reference sequence). This CDR3 region has 13 residues. The V end was cut by 3 bases, the J end by 3 bases, with 5 bases between. As DNA, the CDR3 is TGTGCCACCAGCAGCCGGGACACCGGGGAGCTGTTTTTT. It encodes CATSSRDTGELFF.

This clonotype has a count of ten or more. This chain links TRBV7-8 with TRBJ2-7; D is undetermined. This CDR3 region has 13 residues. The germline gives CDR1 SGHVS, CDR2 FQNEAQ. With 5 bases removed from V and 2 bases from J, the gap between germline ends came to 10 bases. CDR3 bases: TGTGCCAGCAGCCCTGCTTCCACCTACGAGCAGTACTTC. Its translation: CASSPASTYEQYF.

The rearrangement links TRBV24-1 to TRBJ2-7; D is undetermined. V shed 0 bases and J shed 6 bases, with 11 bases lying between them. The CDR3 has 14 amino acids. Germline CDR1 and CDR2: KGHDR and SFDVKD. In nucleotides, the CDR3 is TGTGCCACCAGTGATTTGGATAGTAAACCCGAGCAGTACTTC. It yields the protein CATSDLDSKPEQYF.